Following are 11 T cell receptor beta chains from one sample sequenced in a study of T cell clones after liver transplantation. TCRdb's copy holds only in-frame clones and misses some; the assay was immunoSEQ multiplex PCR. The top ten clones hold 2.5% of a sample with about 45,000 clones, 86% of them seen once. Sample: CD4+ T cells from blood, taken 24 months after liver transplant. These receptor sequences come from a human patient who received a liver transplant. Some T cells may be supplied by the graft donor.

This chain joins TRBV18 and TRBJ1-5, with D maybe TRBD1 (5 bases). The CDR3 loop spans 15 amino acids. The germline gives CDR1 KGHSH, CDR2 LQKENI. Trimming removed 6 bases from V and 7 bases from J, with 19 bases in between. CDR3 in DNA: TGTGCCAGCTCGTCCCGACAGAGAGAGGGGCAGCCCCAGCATTTT. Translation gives CASSSRQREGQPQHF.

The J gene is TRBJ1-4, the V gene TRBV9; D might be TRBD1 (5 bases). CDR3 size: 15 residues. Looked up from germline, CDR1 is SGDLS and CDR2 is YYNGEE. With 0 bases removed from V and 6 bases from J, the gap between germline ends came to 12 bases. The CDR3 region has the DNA TGTGCCAGCAGCGTAGACGGGGGAAAGGATGAAAAACTGTTTTTT. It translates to CASSVDGGKDEKLFF. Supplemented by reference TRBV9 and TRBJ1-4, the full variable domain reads DSGVTQTPKHLITATGQRVTLRCSPRSGDLSVYWYQQSLDQGLQFLIQYYNGEERAKGNILERFSAQQFPDLHSELNLSSLELGDSALYFCASSVDGGKDEKLFFGSGTQLSVL.

This chain's CDR3 is CASSPDRVGTDTQYF. CDR3 coding DNA: TGTGCCAGCAGTCCCGACAGGGTCGGCACAGATACGCAGTATTTT. The chain uses TRBV2 and TRBJ2-3, with 7 bases lining up with TRBD1. Germline CDR1 SNHLY, CDR2 FYNNEI. V trimming: 5 bases; J trimming: 1 base; junction bases outside the gene matches: 6. The CDR3 covers 15 residues. The complete variable domain, with remaining parts taken from reference TRBV2 and TRBJ2-3, reads EPEVTQTPSHQVTQMGQEVILRCVPISNHLYFYWYRQILGQKVEFLVSFYNNEISEKSEIFDDQFSVERPDGSNFTLKIRSTKLEDSAMYFCASSPDRVGTDTQYFGPGTRLTVL.

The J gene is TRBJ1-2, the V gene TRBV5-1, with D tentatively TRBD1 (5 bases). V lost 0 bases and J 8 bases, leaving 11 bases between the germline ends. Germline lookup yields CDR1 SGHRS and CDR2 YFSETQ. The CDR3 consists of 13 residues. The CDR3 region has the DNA TGCGCCAGCAGCTTGGGATCTGGGGACGGCTACACCTTC. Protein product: CASSLGSGDGYTF.

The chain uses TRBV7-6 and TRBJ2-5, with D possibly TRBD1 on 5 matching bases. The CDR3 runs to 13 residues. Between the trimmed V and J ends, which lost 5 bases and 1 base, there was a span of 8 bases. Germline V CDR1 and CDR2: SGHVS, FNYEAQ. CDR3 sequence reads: CASSPGSQETQYF. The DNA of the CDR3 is TGTGCCAGCAGCCCAGGGTCCCAAGAGACCCAGTACTTC.

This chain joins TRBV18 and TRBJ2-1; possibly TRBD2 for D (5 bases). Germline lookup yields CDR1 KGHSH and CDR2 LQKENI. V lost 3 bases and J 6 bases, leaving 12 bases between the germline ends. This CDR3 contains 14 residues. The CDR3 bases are TGTGCCAGCTCACCTGCGTCCGGGGTCAATGAGCAGTTCTTC. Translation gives CASSPASGVNEQFF. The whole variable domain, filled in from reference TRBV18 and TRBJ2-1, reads NAGVMQNPRHLVRRRGQEARLRCSPMKGHSHVYWYRQLPEEGLKFMVYLQKENIIDESGMPKERFSAEFPKEGPSILRIQQVVRGDSAAYFCASSPASGVNEQFFGPGTRLTVL.

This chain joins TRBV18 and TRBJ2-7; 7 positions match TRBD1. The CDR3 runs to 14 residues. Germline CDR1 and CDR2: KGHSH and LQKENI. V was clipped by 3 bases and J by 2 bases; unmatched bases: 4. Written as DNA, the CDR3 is TGTGCCAGCTCACCGACAGGGTCGACCTACGAGCAGTACTTC. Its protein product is CASSPTGSTYEQYF. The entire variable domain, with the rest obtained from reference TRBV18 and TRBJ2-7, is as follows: NAGVMQNPRHLVRRRGQEARLRCSPMKGHSHVYWYRQLPEEGLKFMVYLQKENIIDESGMPKERFSAEFPKEGPSILRIQQVVRGDSAAYFCASSPTGSTYEQYFGPGTRLTVT.

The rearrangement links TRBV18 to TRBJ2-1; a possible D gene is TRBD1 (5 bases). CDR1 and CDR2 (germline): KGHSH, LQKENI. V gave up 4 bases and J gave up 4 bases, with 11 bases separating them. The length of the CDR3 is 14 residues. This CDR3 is CASSQAPGYNEQFF. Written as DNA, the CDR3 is TGTGCCAGCTCACAGGCCCCAGGGTACAATGAGCAGTTCTTC.

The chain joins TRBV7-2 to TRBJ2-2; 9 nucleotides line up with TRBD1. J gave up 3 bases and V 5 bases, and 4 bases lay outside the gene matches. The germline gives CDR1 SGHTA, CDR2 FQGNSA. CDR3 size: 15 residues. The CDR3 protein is CASSPDRGDTGELFF. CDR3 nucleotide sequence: TGTGCCAGCAGCCCTGACAGGGGGGACACCGGGGAGCTGTTTTTT.

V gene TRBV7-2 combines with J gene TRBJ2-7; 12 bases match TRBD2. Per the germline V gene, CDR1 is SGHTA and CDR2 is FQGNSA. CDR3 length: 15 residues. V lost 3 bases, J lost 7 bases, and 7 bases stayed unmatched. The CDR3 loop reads CASSFGLAGLGEQYF. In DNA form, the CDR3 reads TGTGCCAGCAGCTTCGGACTAGCGGGATTAGGTGAGCAGTACTTC.

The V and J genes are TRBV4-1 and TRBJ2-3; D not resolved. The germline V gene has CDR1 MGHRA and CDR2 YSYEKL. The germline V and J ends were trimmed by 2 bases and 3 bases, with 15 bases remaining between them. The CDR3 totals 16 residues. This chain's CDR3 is CASSQTPRVRTDTQYF. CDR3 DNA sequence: TGCGCCAGCAGCCAAACCCCTAGGGTGAGGACAGATACGCAGTATTTT.